This T cell receptor (beta chain) was found in a study of blood T cell repertoires in COVID-19. The overall study: Collection of acute and convalescent COVID-19 samples took place in the United States, Italy and Spain.

This table comes from immunoSEQ multiplex PCR, and its TCRdb copy is limited to in-frame clones, with some not included. The sample lists approximately 120,000 clones, approximately 90% occurring once. This CDR3 spans 14 amino acids. Germline CDR1 MDHEN, CDR2 SYDVKM. V was cut by 5 bases and J by 0 bases, with 10 bases left in between. V usage is TRBV28 and J usage is TRBJ1-2; D gene ambiguous. What was sequenced was peripheral blood. This sequence originates from a human donor with acute or convalescent COVID-19. The donor label of this sample is uncertain. The CDR3 spells CASSQHASNYGYTF. As DNA, the CDR3 is TGTGCCAGCAGTCAACATGCATCTAACTATGGCTACACCTTC.